This entry lists 23 T cell receptor beta chains sequenced from one sample in a study of T-cell memory formation after mild COVID-19. TCRdb used MiXCR to reprocess the 5' RACE reads, holding one entry per CDR3 protein. This table has about 360,000 distinct CDR3 sequences, around 14% appearing once. Sequenced sample: PBMCs or a T cell subset sorted from them (not recorded which). The receptor set was obtained from a man between 18 and 35 years old who had mild COVID-19 (a few samples of this study predate the infection). Cell type and time point are not known.

Details on this clonotype: At one of its ends the junction is not consistent with the germline gene, which may arise from a read error. J is TRBJ1-2 and V is TRBV7-9, with 8 bases aligning to TRBD1. CDR3 length equals 15 residues. From germline, CDR1 is SEHNR and CDR2 FQNEAQ (reference sequence). CDR3 amino acids: CASSLYRGMDYGCTF. The CDR3 nucleotides read TGTGCCAGCAGCTTGTACAGGGGGATGGACTATGGCTGCACCTTC.

This sequence joins TRBV7-8 and TRBJ2-3; maybe TRBD2 (6 bases). The CDR3 totals 15 residues. With 4 bases removed from V and 6 bases from J, the gap between germline ends came to 17 bases. CDR1 and CDR2 (germline): SGHVS, FQNEAQ. This CDR3 is CASSSYGTSTDTQYF. The CDR3 bases are TGTGCCAGCAGCTCGTACGGGACTTCTACTGATACGCAGTATTTT.

The chain recombines TRBV12-3 or TRBV12-4 with TRBJ1-4; D is unresolved. The V gene lost 8 bases and the J gene lost 13 bases, with 26 bases spanning the gap. The CDR3 length is 15 residues. Written as DNA, the CDR3 is TGTGCCAGCCCGGACGTCGGGATCCAAATGAAAAGACTGTTTTTT. Protein product: CASPDVGIQMKRLFF.

V is TRBV5-1 and J is TRBJ1-2, with 9 bases identical to TRBD1. The CDR3 has 17 residues. The germline gives CDR1 SGHRS, CDR2 YFSETQ. Losses at the gene ends were 0 bases for V and 4 bases for J; bases not matched to a gene: 10. This chain's CDR3 is CASSLGPRTGDAYGYTF. CDR3 coding DNA: TGCGCCAGCAGCTTGGGTCCCCGGACAGGGGATGCCTATGGCTACACCTTC.

The rearrangement uses TRBV6-2 or TRBV6-3 and TRBJ2-7, with 8 bases lining up with TRBD1. V was pared by 5 bases and J by 3 bases, with 12 bases of the junction left unmatched. The CDR3 spans 16 residues. The germline gives CDR1 MNHEY, CDR2 SVGEGT. The CDR3 DNA is TGTGCCAGCAGTCAATTCCAGGGGGCGATGGACTACGAGCAGTACGTC. Residues: CASSQFQGAMDYEQYV.

This clonotype was seen only a few times. This chain uses TRBV3-1 with TRBJ1-6; TRBD1 might be the D (5 bases). Between the trimmed V and J ends, which lost 4 bases and 13 bases, there was a span of 14 bases. Germline loops: CDR1 LGHDT, CDR2 YNNKEL (reference sequence). This CDR3 has 13 amino acids. CDR3 loop: CASSLGRSGPLHF. The CDR3 coding sequence is TGTGCCAGCAGCCTGGGACGTTCGGGGCCCCTCCACTTT.

This clonotype was seen more than once but under ten times. The chain employs TRBV12-3 or TRBV12-4 and TRBJ2-3, with 11 bases lining up with TRBD2. The CDR3 runs 16 residues. J lost 5 bases, V lost 7 bases, and 11 bases had no gene match. CDR3 DNA sequence: TGTGCCAGCACCGACTTTAGCGGGGGGGCGATAGATACGCAGTATTTT. Protein: CASTDFSGGAIDTQYF.

The sample holds many counts of this clonotype. This rearrangement joins TRBV12-3 or TRBV12-4 to TRBJ2-3, with a tentative D call TRBD1 (5 bases). V lost 3 bases and J lost 7, with 20 bases in between. CDR3 length: 16 amino acids. CDR3 sequence: CASSLGPDQVKYTQYF. The CDR3 nucleotides read TGTGCCAGCAGTTTGGGGCCGGACCAAGTCAAGTATACGCAGTATTTT.

This chain links TRBV7-9 with TRBJ2-2, with TRBD1 identical over 7 bases. After removal of 5 bases from V and 7 bases from J, the junction contained 7 bases not matched to a gene. Germline assignment: CDR1 SEHNR and CDR2 FQNEAQ (reference sequence). CDR3 length: 14 amino acids. The CDR3 reads CASSKDRTIGELFF. Written as DNA, the CDR3 is TGTGCCAGCAGCAAGGACAGGACCATCGGGGAGCTGTTTTTT.

The chain carries TRBV12-3 or TRBV12-4 and TRBJ2-2; 7 nucleotides line up with TRBD2. Trimming at V came to 5 bases and at J to 7 bases, leaving 10 bases not matched to a gene. There are 15 residues in the CDR3. DNA for the CDR3: TGTGCCAGCAGTGAGGGGCTAGCGGATGACGGGGAGCTGTTTTTT. Protein product: CASSEGLADDGELFF.

V usage is TRBV5-1 and J usage is TRBJ2-7; D unresolved. V was cut by 1 base and J by 3 bases, with 14 bases left in between. Germline assignment: CDR1 SGHRS and CDR2 YFSETQ. The CDR3 contains 15 residues. The chain's CDR3 is CASSLTPAGSYEQYF. CDR3 in DNA: TGCGCCAGCAGCTTGACGCCGGCTGGCAGCTACGAGCAGTACTTC.

This clonotype was counted at least ten times. The chain joins TRBV5-1 to TRBJ1-1; D gene uncertain. Trimming took 0 bases from V and 1 from J, leaving 7 bases between them. The CDR3 covers 14 residues. The germline V gene has CDR1 SGHRS and CDR2 YFSETQ. CDR3 sequence reads: CASSLEPTNTEAFF. In nucleotides, the CDR3 is TGCGCCAGCAGCTTGGAACCGACGAACACTGAAGCTTTCTTT.

The chain employs TRBV4-3 and TRBJ1-6; D unresolved. The V gene's germline CDR1 is LGHNA and CDR2 YSLEER. Trimming took 0 bases from V and 11 from J, leaving 5 bases between them. This CDR3 has 12 residues. CDR3 bases: TGCGCCAGCAGCCAAGATCCTGCACCCCTCCACTTT. Translation gives CASSQDPAPLHF.

Note on this clonotype: A much larger clone lies one base from this, so it may be a read error. The V call is TRBV7-6, the J call TRBJ2-2; D is perhaps TRBD1 (6 bases). Germline CDR1 and CDR2: SGHVS and FNYEAQ. The CDR3 sequence is 14 residues long. V shed 6 bases and J shed 1 base, with 9 bases lying between them. Here the CDR3 reads CASRSDRNTGELFF. CDR3 bases: TGTGCCAGCAGATCGGACAGGAACACCGGGGAGCTGTTTTTT.

Only a few counts were recorded for this clonotype. This chain connects TRBV5-6 to TRBJ2-2, with a weak D call TRBD2 (6 bases). CDR3 size: 15 residues. The V gene's germline CDR1 is SGHDT and CDR2 YYEEEE. The germline V and J ends were trimmed by 1 base and 3 bases, with 10 bases remaining between them. The CDR3 nucleotides read TGTGCCAGCAGCTTGTCGGGACTTTACACCGGGGAGCTGTTTTTT. Its protein product is CASSLSGLYTGELFF.

The V call is TRBV7-2, the J call TRBJ2-6, with D hard to call. Trimming stripped 3 bases from V and 0 bases from J, with 6 bases between. Germline-derived CDR1 and CDR2 are SGHTA and FQGNSA. The CDR3 is 15 amino acids. The CDR3 nucleotides are TGTGCCAGCAGCTTTCACGGCTCTGGGGCCAACGTCCTGACTTTC. Translating it yields CASSFHGSGANVLTF.

J is TRBJ1-1 and V is TRBV12-3 or TRBV12-4; D is ambiguous. V was clipped by 5 bases and J by 4 bases, with 5 bases between them. The CDR3 is made up of 11 amino acids. The CDR3 loop reads CASSPTTEAFF. The CDR3 DNA is TGTGCCAGCAGTCCCACCACTGAAGCTTTCTTT.

This clonotype has at least ten counts. This rearrangement joins TRBV6-6 to TRBJ2-3; D is perhaps TRBD1 or TRBD2 (5 bases each). V was trimmed by 1 base and J by 6 bases, leaving 11 bases between them. CDR1 MNHNY and CDR2 SVGAGI come from the germline V gene (reference sequence). The CDR3 contains 14 residues. CDR3 sequence (DNA): TGTGCCAGCAGTTACTGGGGCGAGCGGGATACGCAGTATTTT. Translating it yields CASSYWGERDTQYF.

This clonotype was picked up a small number of times. V and J are TRBV11-2 and TRBJ1-1; TRBD1 agrees at 11 bases. The CDR3 covers 14 residues. Germline V CDR1 and CDR2: SGHAT, FQNNGV. The ends lost 2 bases at V and 11 bases at J; junction bases unmatched: 7. In DNA, the CDR3 is TGTGCCAGCAGCTTATCCGGACAGGGGGCATTTGCTTTCTTT. Translated, it gives CASSLSGQGAFAFF.

This clonotype occurred a few times. CDR3 sequence (DNA): TGCGCCAGACGACATGAGAGACCCTCCTACAATGAGCAGTTCTTC. Translating gives CARRHERPSYNEQFF. The chain joins TRBV23-1 to TRBJ2-1; unclear D gene. TRBV23-1 is an open reading frame whose function is uncertain. V lost 9 bases, J lost 0 bases, and 15 bases lay in between. The CDR3 is 15 amino acids.

This clonotype was observed at least ten times. The gene calls are TRBV5-1 and TRBJ2-3; 7 bases fit TRBD1. Looked up from germline, CDR1 is SGHRS and CDR2 is YFSETQ. After removal of 5 bases from V and 0 bases from J, the junction contained 6 bases not matched to a gene. The CDR3 runs to 15 residues. The CDR3 region has the DNA TGCGCCAGCAGTCCCGGGACAGCTAGCACAGATACGCAGTATTTT. Translation gives CASSPGTASTDTQYF. The entire variable domain, with the rest obtained from reference TRBV5-1 and TRBJ2-3, is as follows: KAGVTQTPRYLIKTRGQQVTLSCSPISGHRSVSWYQQTPGQGLQFLFEYFSETQRNKGNFPGRFSGRQFSNSRSEMNVSTLELGDSALYLCASSPGTASTDTQYFGPGTRLTVL.

The chain recombines TRBV9 with TRBJ1-2; no clear D. CDR1 SGDLS and CDR2 YYNGEE come from the germline V gene. The V gene lost 7 bases and the J gene lost 3 bases, with 13 bases spanning the gap. This CDR3 is built from 13 residues. CDR3 sequence (DNA): TGTGCCAGCCACCGTGTGGGAGACTATGGCTACACCTTC. This translates into CASHRVGDYGYTF. Filled out from reference TRBV9 and TRBJ1-2, the complete variable domain reads DSGVTQTPKHLITATGQRVTLRCSPRSGDLSVYWYQQSLDQGLQFLIQYYNGEERAKGNILERFSAQQFPDLHSELNLSSLELGDSALYFCASHRVGDYGYTFGSGTRLTVV.

This clonotype has more than one count but fewer than ten. The chain carries TRBV5-1 and TRBJ1-2; D is unclear. Germline V lookup: CDR1 SGHRS, CDR2 YFSETQ. CDR3 length equals 14 residues. Trimming left V 5 bases short and J 3 bases short, with 14 bases between. For the CDR3, the DNA is TGCGCCAGCAGTGAGGGCACGGTGGACTATGGCTACACCTTC. It codes for CASSEGTVDYGYTF.